This T cell receptor beta chain was recovered during a study of blood T cells in healthy people across ages. Study observations and caveats: Researchers judged that diversity estimates from one million T cells fell short of true values.

Using a J-beta primer mix together with a sample-barcoded 5' primer, a second PCR was run for roughly 6 to 12 cycles. TCRdb re-analysed the 5' RACE reads in MiXCR, keeping a single row per CDR3 protein. Here the sample spans roughly 1,500,000 distinct CDR3 sequences, roughly 30% being singletons. The CDR3 contains 14 residues when both ends are counted. Concerning this clonotype itself: The antigen remains unidentified. No conserved phenylalanine or tryptophan is present at the end of the CDR3, so a read error is the likely explanation. The DNA is left out, because the CDR3 cannot be placed on it with certainty; the CDR3 is given as TCRdb lists it.

Every donor contributed roughly 10 milliliters of peripheral blood by blood draw. The sequencing sample was made of blood. V gene TRBV12-3 or TRBV12-4 combines with J gene TRBJ2-1; no check of the table's D call, TRBD2, against the DNA was made. The source of this sequence is a woman aged 25 to 39 in good health. The CDR3 loop is CASSLARAGYTFGS.